This T cell receptor (beta chain) stems from a study of CD8+ T cells in alopecia areata. Whole-study findings and limits: Scalp samples also yield sequences from resident alphabeta T cells of normal skin. Scalp clonality decreased significantly with tofacitinib, and so did expanded CD8+ clones among the top 100.

The sequencing template was cDNA reverse transcribed from extracted RNA. TCRdb keeps only in-frame clones here, not all; method: immunoSEQ multiplex PCR. The table shows roughly 110,000 clones, with roughly three fifths occurring only once. Regarding this clone: The antigen is not known.

Treatment indicated: oral pan-JAK inhibitor, 5-10 mg twice daily. Material: CD4+ T cells sorted from blood, obtained at week 24, from a patient treated with tofacitinib. This sequence originates from a human donor with alopecia areata.

The CDR3 DNA follows: TGTGCCAGCAGTGAGCCAGCGGGGGGCCACCGGCAGTTCTTC. It translates to CASSEPAGGHRQFF. The chain links TRBV2 to TRBJ2-1, with 9 bases identical to TRBD2. CDR3 length: 14 residues. Unmatched junction bases numbered 9, after V lost 3 bases and J lost 12 bases. The V gene's germline CDR1 is SNHLY and CDR2 FYNNEI.